The 29 T cell receptor beta chains presented below share a single source sample, sequenced in a study of T-cell reconstitution after alpha-beta-depleted transplantation in children. During its preparation, the TCRbeta library received unique molecular identifiers. TCRdb analysed the PCR reads with MiXCR anew, one entry per CDR3 protein. The sample yields about 400,000 distinct CDR3 sequences, about 16% seen once. This sample comprised PBMCs, mostly from graft donor cells, obtained 360 days after TCRalphabeta/CD19-depleted stem cell transplant. The source of these receptors is a boy in the first two years of life who had a stem cell transplant for Wiskott-Aldrich syndrome, so the T cells may come from the graft donor.

This clonotype occurred a few times. The V call is TRBV12-3 or TRBV12-4, the J call TRBJ2-1; 7 bases align to TRBD2. CDR3 length equals 15 residues. V was pared by 3 bases and J by 9 bases, with 11 bases of the junction left unmatched. The CDR3 DNA is TGTGCCAGCAGTTTGGCGGGACTACGACGGATTGAGCAGTTCTTC. It yields the protein CASSLAGLRRIEQFF.

The chain links TRBV11-2 to TRBJ2-1; D is perhaps TRBD1 or TRBD2 (6 bases each). Germline V lookup: CDR1 SGHAT, CDR2 FQNNGV. There are 16 residues in the CDR3. Trimming removed 5 bases from V and 6 bases from J, with 20 bases in between. The CDR3 protein is CASSDKGGIMRNEQFF. CDR3 DNA: TGTGCCAGCAGCGACAAGGGGGGAATAATGCGCAATGAGCAGTTCTTC.

This clonotype occurred a few times. The genes are TRBV12-3 or TRBV12-4 and TRBJ2-7; 10 bases agree with TRBD2. V trimming: 5 bases; J trimming: 3 bases; junction bases outside the gene matches: 13. This CDR3 region has 17 residues. The CDR3 bases are TGTGCCAGCAGTGCTGGCCCCTGGCTAGCGGGGGACTACGAGCAGTACTTC. It specifies CASSAGPWLAGDYEQYF.

V usage is TRBV9 and J usage is TRBJ2-7; D possibly corresponds to TRBD2 (7 bases). V dropped 1 base and J dropped 0 bases, with 17 bases sitting between them. The V gene's germline CDR1 is SGDLS and CDR2 YYNGEE. This CDR3 region has 17 residues. The CDR3 DNA is TGTGCCAGCAGCGTAAGGGGAGGGGGATACCACTCCTACGAGCAGTACTTC. It yields the protein CASSVRGGGYHSYEQYF. Together with reference TRBV9 and TRBJ2-7, the CDR3 gives the full variable domain: DSGVTQTPKHLITATGQRVTLRCSPRSGDLSVYWYQQSLDQGLQFLIQYYNGEERAKGNILERFSAQQFPDLHSELNLSSLELGDSALYFCASSVRGGGYHSYEQYFGPGTRLTVT.

Of note for this clonotype: At one end, the junction sequence differs from germline, possibly due to a read error. V and J are TRBV20-1 and TRBJ2-5, with 9 bases that match TRBD2. Germline V gene data show CDR1 as DFQATT and CDR2 as SNEGSKA (reference sequence). This CDR3 comprises 11 residues. CDR3 sequence: CSPSGKETQYF. CDR3 DNA sequence: TGCAGTCCTAGCGGGAAAGAGACCCAGTACTTC.

This clonotype was counted between two and nine times. CDR3 protein: CASSTLAGTYNEQFF. The CDR3 DNA reads as TGTGCCAGCAGCACATTAGCGGGAACTTACAATGAGCAGTTCTTC. The chain uses TRBV25-1 and TRBJ2-1, with TRBD2 matching over 8 bases. This CDR3 has 15 amino acids. J lost 4 bases, V lost 6 bases, and 8 bases had no gene match. Germline values: CDR1 MGHDK, CDR2 SYGVNS.

The chain couples TRBV11-2 to TRBJ2-7; D possibly matches TRBD1 or TRBD2 (5 bases each). The CDR3 spans 15 residues. Trimming removed 5 bases from V and 6 bases from J, with 20 bases in between. Germline CDR1 is SGHAT and CDR2 is FQNNGV. CDR3 nucleotides: TGTGCCAGCAGCCCCCAGGGACCCCCGCCGGGCGAGCAGTACTTC. Its translation: CASSPQGPPPGEQYF. Together with reference TRBV11-2 and TRBJ2-7, the CDR3 gives the full variable domain: EAGVAQSPRYKIIEKRQSVAFWCNPISGHATLYWYQQILGQGPKLLIQFQNNGVVDDSQLPKDRFSAERLKGVDSTLKIQPAKLEDSAVYLCASSPQGPPPGEQYFGPGTRLTVT.

This clonotype was seen a handful of times. The genes are TRBV10-1 and TRBJ2-5, with TRBD2 as a possible D gene (5 bases). V shed 6 bases and J shed 1 base, with 12 bases lying between them. The CDR3 consists of 14 residues. Germline assignment: CDR1 WNHNN and CDR2 SYGVQD (reference sequence). CDR3 coding DNA: TGCGCCAGCAGCTTTGGAGGAGGCCAAGAGACCCAGTACTTC. Translated, it gives CASSFGGGQETQYF.

This clonotype was seen a few times. The chain recombines TRBV5-1 with TRBJ2-3; D is unresolved. The germline V gene has CDR1 SGHRS and CDR2 YFSETQ. This CDR3 has 14 residues. The germline V and J ends were trimmed by 3 bases and 0 bases, with 8 bases remaining between them. The DNA for the CDR3 is TGCGCCAGCAGCTGGGTCCCTAGCACAGATACGCAGTATTTT. Translated: CASSWVPSTDTQYF.

The chain joins TRBV27 to TRBJ2-3, with D uncertain. CDR1 and CDR2 from the germline V gene are MNHEY and SMNVEV (reference sequence). The CDR3 spans 14 residues. V lost 5 bases and J 6 bases, leaving 15 bases between the germline ends. CDR3 sequence (DNA): TGTGCCAGCAGTCCTCCCCTTCTCCCCGATACGCAGTATTTT. Translating it yields CASSPPLLPDTQYF.

The CDR3 DNA follows: TGTGCCAGCAATCGGGAAGAGACCCAGTACTTC. It codes for CASNREETQYF. This chain connects TRBV7-9 to TRBJ2-5, with no clear D. The V gene's germline CDR1 is SEHNR and CDR2 FQNEAQ (reference sequence). V shed 7 bases and J shed 3 bases, with 6 bases lying between them. This CDR3 region has 11 residues.

This clonotype was picked up a small number of times. V and J are TRBV6-5 and TRBJ1-1; unclear D gene. This CDR3 has 16 amino acids. V gave up 2 bases and J gave up 1 base, with 14 bases separating them. Germline CDR1 reads MNHEY; CDR2 reads SVGAGI. The chain's CDR3 is CASSYGPWAKNTEAFF. The CDR3 bases are TGTGCCAGCAGTTACGGCCCCTGGGCAAAGAACACTGAAGCTTTCTTT.

The chain has TRBV10-3 and TRBJ1-1; TRBD1 is a possible D gene (5 bases). V was pared by 7 bases and J by 4 bases, with 13 bases between. Germline loops: CDR1 ENHRY, CDR2 SYGVKD. This CDR3 has 13 amino acids. Here the CDR3 DNA reads TGTGCCATCAAGGGCAGGGAGAGCACTGAAGCTTTCTTT. Protein sequence: CAIKGRESTEAFF.

This chain links TRBV12-3 or TRBV12-4 with TRBJ1-4; no clear D. This CDR3 comprises 14 residues. Trimming took off 6 bases at V and 6 bases at J, with 14 bases between the two ends. The CDR3 bases are TGTGCCAGCAGCCTATACAGTGTACATGAAAAACTGTTTTTT. The encoded protein is CASSLYSVHEKLFF.

This clonotype was seen more than once but under ten times. The V gene is TRBV27, the J gene TRBJ2-3; D is possibly TRBD1 or TRBD2 (6 bases each). Germline-derived CDR1 and CDR2 are MNHEY and SMNVEV (reference sequence). The CDR3 has 13 amino acids. Trimming took off 6 bases at V and 10 bases at J, with 17 bases between the two ends. CDR3 region: CASSPQGGYSQYF. The CDR3 DNA follows: TGTGCCAGCAGCCCTCAAGGGGGGTATTCGCAGTATTTT.

There are many counts of this clonotype. This chain links TRBV29-1 with TRBJ2-3; no firm D call. Germline loops: CDR1 SQVTM, CDR2 ANQGSEA. The ends were cut back, 4 bases at V and 3 bases at J, with 2 bases in the middle. The CDR3 consists of 10 residues. CDR3 in amino acids: CSVGTDTQYF. The CDR3 nucleotides read TGCAGCGTTGGGACAGATACGCAGTATTTT.

This clonotype turned up a few times. The rearrangement joins TRBV5-1 to TRBJ2-3; D could derive from TRBD1 or TRBD2 (5 bases each). Germline V gene data show CDR1 as SGHRS and CDR2 as YFSETQ. The CDR3 runs 18 residues. V was trimmed by 4 bases and J by 0 bases, leaving 21 bases between them. The CDR3 coding sequence is TGCGCCAGCAGCGCTTCGGCCCGGGGCCCCTCTAGCACAGATACGCAGTATTTT. As protein: CASSASARGPSSTDTQYF.

This clonotype has a count of ten or more. The chain combines TRBV5-1 with TRBJ2-3; D remains unclear. V lost 0 bases to trimming and J lost 6 bases, with 14 bases between them. The CDR3 runs 15 residues. Germline assignment: CDR1 SGHRS and CDR2 YFSETQ. This CDR3 is CASSLGARSVDTQYF. The CDR3 DNA is TGCGCCAGCAGCTTGGGCGCTAGAAGTGTTGATACGCAGTATTTT.

V gene TRBV11-2 combines with J gene TRBJ2-1, with D perhaps matching TRBD1 or TRBD2 (5 bases each). Germline-derived CDR1 and CDR2 are SGHAT and FQNNGV. This CDR3 has 11 residues. Trimming left V 8 bases short and J 6 bases short, with 8 bases between. CDR3 protein: CASWGSNEQFF. For the CDR3, the DNA is TGTGCCAGCTGGGGGAGCAATGAGCAGTTCTTC.

Worth noting for this clonotype: One end of the junction is discordant with germline, which a read error may explain. This chain connects TRBV2 to TRBJ2-7; 8 nucleotides agree with TRBD1. This CDR3 contains 16 residues. Germline CDR1 is SNHLY and CDR2 is FYNNEI. The CDR3 is CASSKARTGYEYEQYF. Written as DNA, the CDR3 is TGTGCCAGCAGTAAAGCGCGGACAGGGTACGAGTACGAGCAGTACTTC.

This clonotype appeared a few times. The gene calls are TRBV29-1 and TRBJ1-1; 8 positions match TRBD1. Germline CDR1 SQVTM, CDR2 ANQGSEA. V lost 7 bases and J lost 4; bases outside the gene matches: 8. The CDR3 runs 13 residues. CDR3 residues: CSAAGGRGTEAFF. In nucleotides, the CDR3 is TGCAGCGCCGCAGGGGGCAGGGGCACTGAAGCTTTCTTT.

There are a few counts of this clonotype. V usage is TRBV29-1 and J usage is TRBJ1-1, with 7 bases lining up with TRBD1. The CDR3 is 14 amino acids. The V and J ends lost 4 bases and 0 bases, in that order; junction bases with no gene match: 5. Looked up from germline, CDR1 is SQVTM and CDR2 is ANQGSEA. CDR3 DNA sequence: TGCAGCGTTGTGAACAGGGGTTTGAACACTGAAGCTTTCTTT. Translation: CSVVNRGLNTEAFF.

This rearrangement joins TRBV7-7 to TRBJ2-1; 16 nucleotides align to TRBD2. V was pared by 3 bases and J by 5 bases, with 10 bases of the junction left unmatched. The CDR3 extends over 19 amino acids. Germline V gene data show CDR1 as SSHAT and CDR2 as FNYEAQ (reference sequence). The CDR3, as DNA: TGTGCCAGCAGCTTGGAGGGACTAGCGGGGGGGAACAGCGACAATGAGCAGTTCTTC. Protein: CASSLEGLAGGNSDNEQFF.

CDR3 amino acids: CASGRISGNTIYF. CDR3 sequence (DNA): TGTGCCAGCGGCAGGATCTCTGGAAACACCATATATTTT. J is TRBJ1-3 and V is TRBV12-3 or TRBV12-4; D gene uncertain. The CDR3 extends over 13 amino acids. Trimming left V 8 bases short and J 0 bases short, with 8 bases between.

This clonotype has at least ten counts. The chain is built from TRBV20-1 and TRBJ2-3; D call uncertain. Germline V gene sequence: CDR1 DFQATT, CDR2 SNEGSKA (reference sequence). The CDR3 totals 17 residues. Trimming removed 4 bases from V and 1 base from J, with 21 bases in between. This CDR3 reads CSAKTPSGARRTDTQYF. The DNA of the CDR3 is TGCAGTGCTAAGACCCCAAGTGGAGCACGACGCACAGATACGCAGTATTTT.

There are a few counts of this clonotype. CDR3: CASSLPSITDTQYF. The CDR3 nucleotides read TGTGCCAGCAGCCTCCCTTCAATCACAGATACGCAGTATTTT. The chain couples TRBV7-9 to TRBJ2-3; no firm D call. The CDR3 is made up of 14 amino acids. Germline CDR1 and CDR2: SEHNR and FQNEAQ (reference sequence). The V gene lost 5 bases and the J gene lost 2 bases, with 11 bases spanning the gap.

This chain connects TRBV20-1 to TRBJ2-7; 12 bases fit TRBD2. Per germline, CDR1 DFQATT and CDR2 SNEGSKA (reference sequence). Trimming at V came to 0 bases and at J to 5 bases, leaving 5 bases not matched to a gene. CDR3 size: 15 residues. CDR3 sequence (DNA): TGCAGTGCTAGAGATCCCGGACTAGCGGGACACGAGCAGTACTTC. It translates to CSARDPGLAGHEQYF.

This clonotype occurred a few times. V gene TRBV24-1 combines with J gene TRBJ2-3; D might be TRBD1 (6 bases). Germline CDR1 KGHDR, CDR2 SFDVKD. Trimming cost V 5 bases and J 5 bases, with 13 bases left between them. The CDR3 has 14 residues. The chain's CDR3 is CATSGTRGRDTQYF. CDR3 sequence (DNA): TGTGCCACCAGTGGAACGAGGGGGAGAGATACGCAGTATTTT.

This chain uses TRBV10-3 with TRBJ2-1; 10 nucleotides align to TRBD2. CDR1 and CDR2 from the germline V gene are ENHRY and SYGVKD. The CDR3 totals 14 residues. The V segment lost 4 bases and the J segment 9 bases; nucleotides outside the gene matches: 6. Here the CDR3 reads CAISGLAGVGEQFF. Written as DNA, the CDR3 is TGTGCCATCAGTGGGCTAGCGGGAGTCGGTGAGCAGTTCTTC.